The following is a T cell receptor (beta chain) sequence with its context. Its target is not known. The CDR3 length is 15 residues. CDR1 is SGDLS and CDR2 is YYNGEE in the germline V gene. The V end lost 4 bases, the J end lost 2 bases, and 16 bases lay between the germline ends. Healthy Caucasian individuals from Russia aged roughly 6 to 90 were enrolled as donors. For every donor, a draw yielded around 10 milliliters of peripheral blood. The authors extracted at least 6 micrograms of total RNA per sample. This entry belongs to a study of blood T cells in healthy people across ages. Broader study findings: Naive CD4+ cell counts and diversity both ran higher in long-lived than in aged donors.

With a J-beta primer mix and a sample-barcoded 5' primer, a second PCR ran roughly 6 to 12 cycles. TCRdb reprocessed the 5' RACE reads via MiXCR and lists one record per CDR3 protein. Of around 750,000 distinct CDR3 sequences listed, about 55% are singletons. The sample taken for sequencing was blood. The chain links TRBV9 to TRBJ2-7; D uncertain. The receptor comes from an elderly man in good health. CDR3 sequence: CASSPNAPLAYEQYF. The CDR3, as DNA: TGTGCCAGCAGCCCCAACGCCCCGCTGGCCTACGAGCAGTACTTC.